These T cell receptor beta chains were read from a single sample in a study of low-dose radiotherapy and immunotherapy resistance in tumors. TCRdb called the reads again in MiXCR, with one record for every CDR3 protein. This table holds fewer than 95,000 distinct CDR3 sequences, more than 8% found once. The input for sequencing was PBMCs, taken before treatment. The source is a male donor with prostate cancer. Both conserved end residues are part of each CDR3. Fields, in order: J gene, D gene, clone size, CDR3 length, V gene, CDR3 DNA, CDR3 protein. The D gene is left open where the match is weak. Clone size is given for some rows only: seen once, a few or many times, or a class if the clone is expanded.

J: TRBJ1-5
D: -
size: many
length: 16
V: TRBV28
DNA: TGTGCCAGCAGCGTCGTCGGTCAGGGAGGTCGTCAGCCCCAGCATTTT
CDR3: CASSVVGQGGRQPQHF

J: TRBJ2-4
D: -
size: many
length: 15
V: TRBV28
DNA: TGTGCCAGCAGTATAAAGGGACTGTTCAAAAACATTCAGTACTTC
CDR3: CASSIKGLFKNIQYF

J: TRBJ2-1
D: -
size: many
length: 13
V: TRBV23-1
DNA: TGCGCCAGCAGTCCGGTACGAGGCGATGAGCAGTTCTTC
CDR3: CASSPVRGDEQFF

J: TRBJ2-7
D: -
size: many
length: 16
V: TRBV20-1
DNA: TGCAGTGCTAGTCTCTGGAAGGGGGAACCTTCCTACGAGCAGTACTTC
CDR3: CSASLWKGEPSYEQYF

J: TRBJ2-1
D: -
size: many
length: 15
V: TRBV15
DNA: TGTGCCACCAGCAGAGCCCGGGACCGCCGGGGTGAGCAGTTCTTC
CDR3: CATSRARDRRGEQFF

J: TRBJ2-1
D: TRBD2
size: many
length: 13
V: TRBV6-2/TRBV6-3
DNA: TGTGCCAGCAGCAGTGGACTAGCCCGGGAGCAGTTCTTC
CDR3: CASSSGLAREQFF

J: TRBJ2-1
D: -
size: many
length: 13
V: TRBV10-3
DNA: TGTGCCATCAGTGCCCTAGGCTACAATGAGCAGTTCTTC
CDR3: CAISALGYNEQFF

J: TRBJ2-7
D: -
size: many
length: 12
V: TRBV12-3/TRBV12-4
DNA: TGTGCCAGCAGTGCCGTGGGCGGCGAGCAGTACTTC
CDR3: CASSAVGGEQYF

J: TRBJ2-1
D: -
size: many
length: 12
V: TRBV20-1
DNA: TGCAGTGCTAGCGGGAGTAGGTATGAGCAGTTCTTC
CDR3: CSASGSRYEQFF

J: TRBJ1-1
D: -
size: many
length: 15
V: TRBV4-3
DNA: TGCGCCAGCAGCCAAGAAAGGTCCGTTACCACTGAAGCTTTCTTT
CDR3: CASSQERSVTTEAFF

J: TRBJ2-2
D: -
size: many
length: 14
V: TRBV4-3
DNA: TGCGCCAGCAGATTACAGGGAGGGGGAGGGGAGCTGTTTTTT
CDR3: CASRLQGGGGELFF

J: TRBJ2-1
D: -
size: many
length: 11
V: TRBV28
DNA: TGTGCCAGCAGTTCTTGGAATGAGCAGTTCTTC
CDR3: CASSSWNEQFF

J: TRBJ2-1
D: -
size: many
length: 14
V: TRBV5-1
DNA: TGCGCCAGCAGCCCGGACACTCACAACAATGAGCAGTTCTTC
CDR3: CASSPDTHNNEQFF

J: TRBJ2-2
D: -
size: few
length: 17
V: TRBV4-3
DNA: TGCGCCAGCAGCCAAGAACCCGCAGGGGTCGGCACCGGGGAGCTGTTTTTT
CDR3: CASSQEPAGVGTGELFF

J: TRBJ2-7
D: -
size: many
length: 14
V: TRBV28
DNA: TGTGCCAGCAGTTTGGCTGGACAGTTCGTCGAGCAGTACTTC
CDR3: CASSLAGQFVEQYF

J: TRBJ2-1
D: -
size: many
length: 16
V: TRBV6-2/TRBV6-3
DNA: TGTGCCAGCAGTTCCCCGACGGGGCGGGTGGGTAATGAGCAGTTCTTC
CDR3: CASSSPTGRVGNEQFF

J: TRBJ2-3
D: -
size: many
length: 13
V: TRBV6-5
DNA: TGTGCCAGCAGTTACTCCTCCACAGATACGCAGTATTTT
CDR3: CASSYSSTDTQYF

J: TRBJ1-1
D: TRBD1
size: few
length: 21
V: TRBV18
DNA: TGTGCCAGCTCACCACAACCCCTATCCCAGGGACAGGGGGCAAGGAACACTGAAGCTTTCTTT
CDR3: CASSPQPLSQGQGARNTEAFF

J: TRBJ2-2
D: -
size: many
length: 15
V: TRBV6-2/TRBV6-3
DNA: TGTGCCAGCAGAAACCGGGACTTATACACCGGGGAGCTGTTTTTT
CDR3: CASRNRDLYTGELFF

J: TRBJ2-5
D: TRBD1
size: many
length: 15
V: TRBV4-1
DNA: TGCGCCAGCAGCCAGGGGGACAGCTATCAAGAGACCCAGTACTTC
CDR3: CASSQGDSYQETQYF

J: TRBJ2-7
D: TRBD2
size: many
length: 16
V: TRBV28
DNA: TGTGCCAGCAGTCCCCCCCCTAGCGGGTCCTCCTACGAGCAGTACTTC
CDR3: CASSPPPSGSSYEQYF

J: TRBJ2-1
D: TRBD2
size: many
length: 16
V: TRBV20-1
DNA: TGCAGTGCTAGACGTATACTAGCGACCTCCTACAATGAGCAGTTCTTC
CDR3: CSARRILATSYNEQFF

J: TRBJ2-1
D: TRBD2
size: many
length: 15
V: TRBV2
DNA: TGTGCCAGCAGTGGGACTAGCGGGAGTGCGGATGAGCAGTTCTTC
CDR3: CASSGTSGSADEQFF

J: TRBJ1-5
D: -
size: many
length: 14
V: TRBV6-2/TRBV6-3
DNA: TGTGCCAGCAGTTACCTCGGATTTCGGCAGCCCCAGCATTTT
CDR3: CASSYLGFRQPQHF

J: TRBJ1-5
D: -
size: many
length: 13
V: TRBV20-1
DNA: TGCAGTGCTAAGGGGGGAAGCAATCAGCCCCAGCATTTT
CDR3: CSAKGGSNQPQHF

J: TRBJ2-2
D: -
size: many
length: 14
V: TRBV28
DNA: TGTGCCAGTTCCGGGACCCTGAACACCGGGGAGCTGTTTTTT
CDR3: CASSGTLNTGELFF

J: TRBJ2-5
D: TRBD1
size: many
length: 15
V: TRBV12-3/TRBV12-4
DNA: TGTGCCAGCAGTGCCGGGACAGGGATCCAAGAGACCCAGTACTTC
CDR3: CASSAGTGIQETQYF

J: TRBJ2-7
D: -
size: few
length: 14
V: TRBV29-1
DNA: TGCAGCGCCCGGGGGCAGGGAAACTCCTACGAGCAGTACTTC
CDR3: CSARGQGNSYEQYF

J: TRBJ2-3
D: TRBD2
size: many
length: 17
V: TRBV28
DNA: TGTGCCAGCAGTTTAGAACTGACTAGCGGTAGAGGAGATACGCAGTATTTT
CDR3: CASSLELTSGRGDTQYF

J: TRBJ2-2
D: TRBD1
size: many
length: 16
V: TRBV29-1
DNA: TGCAGCGTTGAAGGGGACAGGGGGCGACCCACCGGGGAGCTGTTTTTT
CDR3: CSVEGDRGRPTGELFF

J: TRBJ2-4
D: TRBD1
size: many
length: 13
V: TRBV7-9
DNA: TGTGCCAGCAGTCGTGGACAGGGGAACATTCAGTACTTC
CDR3: CASSRGQGNIQYF

J: TRBJ2-3
D: -
size: many
length: 15
V: TRBV3-1
DNA: TGTGCCAGCAGCCCCCGGTTGATTTCAGGAGGTACGCAGTATTTT
CDR3: CASSPRLISGGTQYF

J: TRBJ2-4
D: -
size: many
length: 13
V: TRBV7-8
DNA: TGTGCCAGCAGCTCCCCGGGACTTCGAAATCAGTACTTC
CDR3: CASSSPGLRNQYF

J: TRBJ2-2
D: TRBD1
size: many
length: 15
V: TRBV2
DNA: TGTGCCACAAAACCAGGACAGGGGGTAACCGGGGAGCTGTTTTTT
CDR3: CATKPGQGVTGELFF

J: TRBJ1-5
D: -
size: few
length: 15
V: TRBV25-1
DNA: TGTGCCAGCAGTGATAGGGGGGGTAGCAATCAGCCCCAGCATTTT
CDR3: CASSDRGGSNQPQHF

J: TRBJ2-2
D: TRBD1
size: -
length: 15
V: TRBV7-3
DNA: TGTGCCAGCAGCCCGGACAGGGGCGGGTCCGGGGAGCTGTTTTTT
CDR3: CASSPDRGGSGELFF

J: TRBJ1-1
D: TRBD1
size: many
length: 15
V: TRBV5-4
DNA: TGTGCCAGCAGTCCCACGACAGGGGGACAATCTGAAGCTTTCTTT
CDR3: CASSPTTGGQSEAFF

J: TRBJ2-3
D: -
size: many
length: 15
V: TRBV28
DNA: TGTGCCAGCGCGGGTGGGGGGATTGGCGCAGATACGCAGTATTTT
CDR3: CASAGGGIGADTQYF

J: TRBJ2-7
D: -
size: many
length: 12
V: TRBV7-9
DNA: TGTGCCAGCAGCCCGAATCCCTACGAGCAGTACTTC
CDR3: CASSPNPYEQYF

J: TRBJ1-4
D: TRBD1
size: many
length: 14
V: TRBV4-1
DNA: TGCGCCAGCAGCCAAACAGGGGGGAATGAAAAACTGTTTTTT
CDR3: CASSQTGGNEKLFF

J: TRBJ1-1
D: -
size: many
length: 13
V: TRBV29-1
DNA: TGCAGCGGGGGCCGGGTCGGGAACACTGAAGCTTTCTTT
CDR3: CSGGRVGNTEAFF

J: TRBJ1-6
D: -
size: many
length: 17
V: TRBV4-1
DNA: TGCGCCAGCAGCCAAGAAGGTGGGGGGGGAAGAAATTCACCCCTCCACTTT
CDR3: CASSQEGGGGRNSPLHF

J: TRBJ1-1
D: -
size: many
length: 15
V: TRBV5-1
DNA: TGCGCCAGCACCGTGCGGGGGGATTCGAACACTGAAGCTTTCTTT
CDR3: CASTVRGDSNTEAFF

J: TRBJ2-1
D: TRBD2
size: many
length: 16
V: TRBV5-1
DNA: TGCGCCAGCAGCGGGCGGGGCGGGAGCTCCTACAATGAGCAGTTCTTC
CDR3: CASSGRGGSSYNEQFF

J: TRBJ2-1
D: -
size: many
length: 15
V: TRBV20-1
DNA: TGCAGTGCTAGAGATGTAGCCTCCCCGGGAATGGAGCAGTTCTTC
CDR3: CSARDVASPGMEQFF

J: TRBJ2-7
D: TRBD1
size: many
length: 15
V: TRBV7-2
DNA: TGTGCCAGCAGCGCCGGGACAGGGGCGTCCTACGAGCAGTACTTC
CDR3: CASSAGTGASYEQYF

J: TRBJ1-1
D: TRBD1
size: many
length: 15
V: TRBV28
DNA: TGTGCCAGCAGTTTTCCGGGACAGGGGAACACTGAAGCTTTCTTT
CDR3: CASSFPGQGNTEAFF

J: TRBJ2-5
D: -
size: many
length: 16
V: TRBV28
DNA: TGTGCCAGCAGAAGCCCCCTCGGGGGCCACCAAGAGACCCAGTACTTC
CDR3: CASRSPLGGHQETQYF